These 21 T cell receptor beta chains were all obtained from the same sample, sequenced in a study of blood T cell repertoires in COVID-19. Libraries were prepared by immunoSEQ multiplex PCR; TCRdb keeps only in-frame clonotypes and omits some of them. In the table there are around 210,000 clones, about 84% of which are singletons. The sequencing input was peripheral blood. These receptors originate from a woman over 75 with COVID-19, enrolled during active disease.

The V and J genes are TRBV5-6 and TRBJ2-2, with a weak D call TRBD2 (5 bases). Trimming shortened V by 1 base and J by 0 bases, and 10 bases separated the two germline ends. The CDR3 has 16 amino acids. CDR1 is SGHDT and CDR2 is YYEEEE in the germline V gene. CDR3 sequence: CASSLWRGSNTGELFF. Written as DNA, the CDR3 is TGTGCCAGCAGCTTGTGGAGAGGGTCGAACACCGGGGAGCTGTTTTTT.

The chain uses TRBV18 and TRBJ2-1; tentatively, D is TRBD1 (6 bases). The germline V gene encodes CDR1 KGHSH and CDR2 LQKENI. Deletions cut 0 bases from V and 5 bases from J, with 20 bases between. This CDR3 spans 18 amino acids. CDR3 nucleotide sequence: TGTGCCAGCTCACCACCAACCGCTAGGGGGAAATATGACAATGAGCAGTTCTTC. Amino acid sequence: CASSPPTARGKYDNEQFF.

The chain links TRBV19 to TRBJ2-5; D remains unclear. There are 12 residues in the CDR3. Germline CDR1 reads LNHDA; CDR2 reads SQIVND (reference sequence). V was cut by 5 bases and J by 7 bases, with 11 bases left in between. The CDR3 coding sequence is TGTGCCAGTAGTGGCGACACAGCGACCCAGTACTTC. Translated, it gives CASSGDTATQYF.

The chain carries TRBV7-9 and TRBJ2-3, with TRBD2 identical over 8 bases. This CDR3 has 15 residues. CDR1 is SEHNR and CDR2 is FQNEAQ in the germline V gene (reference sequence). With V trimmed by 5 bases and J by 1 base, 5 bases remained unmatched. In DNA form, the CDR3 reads TGTGCCAGCAGCATTAGCGGGACCGGCACAGATACGCAGTATTTT. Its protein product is CASSISGTGTDTQYF.

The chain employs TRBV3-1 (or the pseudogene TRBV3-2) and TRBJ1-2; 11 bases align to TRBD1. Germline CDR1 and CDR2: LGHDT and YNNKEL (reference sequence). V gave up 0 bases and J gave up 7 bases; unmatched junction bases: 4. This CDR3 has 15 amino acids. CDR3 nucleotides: TGTGCCAGCAGCCAAGAAGCCGGACAGGGGGCTGGCTACACCTTC. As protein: CASSQEAGQGAGYTF.

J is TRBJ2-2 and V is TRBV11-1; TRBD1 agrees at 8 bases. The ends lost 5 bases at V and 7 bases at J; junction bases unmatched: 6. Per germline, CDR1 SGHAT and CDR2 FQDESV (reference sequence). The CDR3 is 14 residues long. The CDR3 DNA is TGTGCCAGCAGCGCCCAGGGGGCAGGCGGGGAGCTGTTTTTT. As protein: CASSAQGAGGELFF.

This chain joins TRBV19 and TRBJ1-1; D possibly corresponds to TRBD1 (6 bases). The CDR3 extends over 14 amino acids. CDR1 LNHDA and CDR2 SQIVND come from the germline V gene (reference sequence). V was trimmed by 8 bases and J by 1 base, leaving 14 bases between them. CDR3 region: CASVKQGRNTEAFF. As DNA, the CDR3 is TGTGCCAGTGTAAAACAGGGACGGAACACTGAAGCTTTCTTT.

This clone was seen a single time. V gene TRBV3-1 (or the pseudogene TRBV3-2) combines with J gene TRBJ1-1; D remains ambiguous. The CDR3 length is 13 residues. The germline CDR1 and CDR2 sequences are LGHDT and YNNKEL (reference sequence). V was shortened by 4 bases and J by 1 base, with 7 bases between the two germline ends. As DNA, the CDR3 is TGTGCCAGCAGCCTCCGGAGGAACACTGAAGCTTTCTTT. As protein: CASSLRRNTEAFF.

CDR3 DNA: TGTGCCAGCAGCCATACAGGGGGCACTGAAGCTTTCTTT. It specifies CASSHTGGTEAFF. The chain links TRBV3-1 (or the pseudogene TRBV3-2) to TRBJ1-1, with TRBD1 identical over 8 bases. The junction had 1 base not matched to a gene; V was cut back by 3 bases and J by 4 bases. The length of the CDR3 is 13 residues. Germline V gene data show CDR1 as LGHDT and CDR2 as YNNKEL (reference sequence).

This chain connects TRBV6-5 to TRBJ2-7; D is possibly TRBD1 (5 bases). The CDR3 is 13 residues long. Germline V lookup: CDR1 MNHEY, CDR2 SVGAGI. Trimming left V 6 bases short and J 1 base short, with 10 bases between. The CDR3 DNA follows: TGTGCCAGCAGGACAGCTTGGTCCTACGAGCAGTACTTC. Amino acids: CASRTAWSYEQYF.

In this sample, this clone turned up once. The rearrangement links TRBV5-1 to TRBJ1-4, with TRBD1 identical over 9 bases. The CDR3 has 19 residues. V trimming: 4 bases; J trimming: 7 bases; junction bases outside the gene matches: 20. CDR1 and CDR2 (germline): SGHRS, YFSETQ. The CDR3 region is CASSPTGTGLLRSVEKLFF. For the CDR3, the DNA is TGCGCCAGCAGCCCAACCGGGACAGGGCTTCTTCGGAGTGTTGAAAAACTGTTTTTT.

The CDR3 region is CASGGTGHGYGYTF. The CDR3 bases are TGTGCCAGTGGGGGGACAGGGCACGGCTATGGCTACACCTTC. The chain has TRBV19 and TRBJ1-2, with 9 bases lining up with TRBD1. Germline V lookup: CDR1 LNHDA, CDR2 SQIVND (reference sequence). The CDR3 runs 14 residues. Trimming at V came to 8 bases and at J to 4 bases, leaving 8 bases not matched to a gene.

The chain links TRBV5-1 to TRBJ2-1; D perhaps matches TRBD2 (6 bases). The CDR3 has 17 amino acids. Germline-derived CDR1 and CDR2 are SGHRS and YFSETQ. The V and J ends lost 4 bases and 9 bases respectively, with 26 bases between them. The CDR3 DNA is TGCGCCAGCAGCCCACGCGGGGCGGGCCGGAGGTCGGGTGAGCAGTTCTTC. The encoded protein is CASSPRGAGRRSGEQFF.

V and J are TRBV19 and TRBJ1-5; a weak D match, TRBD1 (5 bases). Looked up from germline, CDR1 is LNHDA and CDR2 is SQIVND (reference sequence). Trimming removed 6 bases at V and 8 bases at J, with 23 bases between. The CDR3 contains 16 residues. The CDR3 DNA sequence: TGTGCCAGTAGATGGTCTCGGGGGGTTGGCCTTAAGCCCCAGCATTTT. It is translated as CASRWSRGVGLKPQHF.

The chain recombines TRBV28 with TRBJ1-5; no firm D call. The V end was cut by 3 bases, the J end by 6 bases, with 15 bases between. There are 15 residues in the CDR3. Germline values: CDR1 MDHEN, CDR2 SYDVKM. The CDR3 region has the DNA TGTGCCAGCAGTTTCTCCGGAGTTGCCGGTCAGCCCCAGCATTTT. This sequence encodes CASSFSGVAGQPQHF. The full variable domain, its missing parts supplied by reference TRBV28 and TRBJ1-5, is DVKVTQSSRYLVKRTGEKVFLECVQDMDHENMFWYRQDPGLGLRLIYFSYDVKMKEKGDIPEGYSVSREKKERFSLILESASTNQTSMYLCASSFSGVAGQPQHFGDGTRLSIL.

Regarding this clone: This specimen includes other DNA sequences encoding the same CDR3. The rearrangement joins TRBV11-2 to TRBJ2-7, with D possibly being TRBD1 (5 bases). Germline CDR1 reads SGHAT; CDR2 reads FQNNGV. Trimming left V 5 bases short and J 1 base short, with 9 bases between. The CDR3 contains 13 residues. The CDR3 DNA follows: TGTGCCAGCAGCCCGCGACAGTCCTACGAGCAGTACTTC. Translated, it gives CASSPRQSYEQYF.

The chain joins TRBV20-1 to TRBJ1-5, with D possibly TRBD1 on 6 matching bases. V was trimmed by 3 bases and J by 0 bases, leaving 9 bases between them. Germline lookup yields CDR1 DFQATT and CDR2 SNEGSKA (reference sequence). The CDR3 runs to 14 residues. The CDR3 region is CSASGDTSNQPQHF. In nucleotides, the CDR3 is TGCAGTGCTAGTGGGGACACTAGCAATCAGCCCCAGCATTTT.

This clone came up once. This CDR3 reads CASRGSQETQYF. CDR3 in DNA: TGTGCCAGCCGGGGGAGCCAAGAGACCCAGTACTTC. J is TRBJ2-5 and V is TRBV6-5, with D possibly matching TRBD2 (6 bases). Germline loops: CDR1 MNHEY, CDR2 SVGAGI. The CDR3 runs 12 residues. Between the trimmed V and J ends, which lost 8 bases and 1 base, there was a span of 8 bases.

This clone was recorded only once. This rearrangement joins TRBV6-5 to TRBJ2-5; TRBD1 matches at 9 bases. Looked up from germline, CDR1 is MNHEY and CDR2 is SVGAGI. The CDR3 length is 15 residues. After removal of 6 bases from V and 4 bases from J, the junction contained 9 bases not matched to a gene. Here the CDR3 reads CASSDRGTTGETQYF. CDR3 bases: TGTGCCAGCAGCGACAGGGGGACCACTGGAGAGACCCAGTACTTC.

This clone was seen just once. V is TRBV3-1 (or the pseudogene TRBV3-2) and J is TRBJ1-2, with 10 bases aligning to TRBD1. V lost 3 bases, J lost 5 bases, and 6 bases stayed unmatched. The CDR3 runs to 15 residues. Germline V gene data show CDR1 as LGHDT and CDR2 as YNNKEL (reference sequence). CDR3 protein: CASSQGTGDWYGYTF. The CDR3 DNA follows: TGTGCCAGCAGCCAGGGGACAGGGGATTGGTATGGCTACACCTTC.

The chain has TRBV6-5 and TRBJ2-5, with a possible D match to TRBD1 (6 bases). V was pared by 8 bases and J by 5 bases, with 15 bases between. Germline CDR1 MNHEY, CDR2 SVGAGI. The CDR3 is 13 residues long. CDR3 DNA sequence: TGTGCCAGCCCTAAGGGGGACGGGGAGACCCAGTACTTC. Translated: CASPKGDGETQYF.